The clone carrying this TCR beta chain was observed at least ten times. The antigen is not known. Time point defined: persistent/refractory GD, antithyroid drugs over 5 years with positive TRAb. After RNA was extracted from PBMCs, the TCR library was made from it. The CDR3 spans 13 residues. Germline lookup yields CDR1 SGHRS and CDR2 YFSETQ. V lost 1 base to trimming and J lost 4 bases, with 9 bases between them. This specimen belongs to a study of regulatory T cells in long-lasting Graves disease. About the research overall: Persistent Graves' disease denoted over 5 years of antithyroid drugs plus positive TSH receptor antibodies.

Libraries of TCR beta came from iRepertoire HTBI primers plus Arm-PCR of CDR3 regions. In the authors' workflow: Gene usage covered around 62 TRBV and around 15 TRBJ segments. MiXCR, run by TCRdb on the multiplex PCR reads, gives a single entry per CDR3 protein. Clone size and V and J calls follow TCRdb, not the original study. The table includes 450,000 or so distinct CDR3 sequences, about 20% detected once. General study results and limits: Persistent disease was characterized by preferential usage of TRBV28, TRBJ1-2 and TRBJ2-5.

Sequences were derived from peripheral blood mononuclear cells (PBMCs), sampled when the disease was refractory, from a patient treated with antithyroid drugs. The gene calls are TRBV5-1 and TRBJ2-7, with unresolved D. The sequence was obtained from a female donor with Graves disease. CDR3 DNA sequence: TGCGCCAGCAGCTTGACGCCTTTGTACGAGCAGTACTTC. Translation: CASSLTPLYEQYF.